Presented here are 14 T cell receptor beta chains from one specimen sequenced in a study of identical twins. TCRdb passed the 5' RACE reads through MiXCR, listing each CDR3 protein once. The sample lists approximately 700,000 distinct CDR3 sequences; over 5% were seen once. The sample was naive T cells sorted from blood. The receptors derive from a man aged 18 to 29 in good health.

This clonotype was seen many times. The chain is built from TRBV9 and TRBJ2-7; the match to TRBD1 covers 12 bases. The CDR3 is 16 residues long. Trimming removed 0 bases from V and 4 bases from J; junction bases left unmatched: 5. Germline V CDR1 and CDR2: SGDLS, YYNGEE. CDR3 protein: CASSVGDRGLVYEQYF. CDR3 nucleotides: TGTGCCAGCAGCGTAGGGGACAGGGGGCTAGTATACGAGCAGTACTTC.

The table lists this clonotype with a few counts. J is TRBJ2-1 and V is TRBV7-2, with D possibly TRBD1 on 5 matching bases. Germline CDR1 SGHTA, CDR2 FQGNSA. The V end lost 5 bases, the J end lost 7 bases, and 12 bases lay between the germline ends. The CDR3 runs to 13 residues. The CDR3 protein is CASSPPPGNEQFF. CDR3 coding DNA: TGTGCCAGCAGCCCCCCCCCAGGGAATGAGCAGTTCTTC.

This clonotype was observed a few times. The chain employs TRBV6-1 and TRBJ2-5, with TRBD2 as a possible D gene (6 bases). The germline CDR1 and CDR2 sequences are MNHNS and SASEGT. Trimming pared 6 bases from V and 5 bases from J, leaving 22 bases between. This CDR3 contains 16 residues. CDR3 amino acids: CASSRVPGLLGETQYF. Written as DNA, the CDR3 is TGTGCCAGCAGCCGCGTTCCGGGACTCCTGGGGGAGACCCAGTACTTC.

This clonotype was detected many times. The genes are TRBV12-3 or TRBV12-4 and TRBJ2-2; D remains ambiguous. The CDR3 has 15 residues. Trimming stripped 3 bases from V and 6 bases from J, with 14 bases between. In DNA, the CDR3 is TGTGCCAGCAGTTTTTTCCCCGTGTTGGCCGGGGAGCTGTTTTTT. This codes for CASSFFPVLAGELFF.

The table lists this clonotype with a few counts. The V call is TRBV11-2, the J call TRBJ2-1; 9 bases agree with TRBD2. After removal of 0 bases from V and 5 bases from J, the junction contained 11 bases not matched to a gene. CDR3 length: 18 amino acids. Germline CDR1 is SGHAT and CDR2 is FQNNGV. The CDR3 sequence is CASSLDRAGGGYDNEQFF. In DNA form, the CDR3 reads TGTGCCAGCAGCTTAGATCGAGCGGGAGGAGGGTACGACAATGAGCAGTTCTTC.

This clonotype was seen ten or more times. The V and J genes are TRBV28 and TRBJ2-1; D may match TRBD1 or TRBD2 (6 bases each). V dropped 3 bases and J dropped 7 bases, with 16 bases sitting between them. The germline V gene encodes CDR1 MDHEN and CDR2 SYDVKM. The CDR3 consists of 15 residues. In DNA form, the CDR3 reads TGTGCCAGCAGTTTCGCGGGACAACGGAGGAATGAGCAGTTCTTC. Translating gives CASSFAGQRRNEQFF.

This chain connects TRBV12-3 or TRBV12-4 to TRBJ1-5, with no clear D. This CDR3 is 15 amino acids long. Trimming took off 3 bases at V and 2 bases at J, with 11 bases between the two ends. CDR3 residues: CASSLTWPRNQPQHF. The CDR3 nucleotides are TGTGCCAGCAGTTTGACATGGCCACGCAATCAGCCCCAGCATTTT.

This clonotype was observed at least ten times. The chain uses TRBV29-1 and TRBJ1-2; no reliable D call. Looked up from germline, CDR1 is SQVTM and CDR2 is ANQGSEA. Trimming stripped 7 bases from V and 6 bases from J, with 9 bases between. The CDR3 covers 10 residues. Written as DNA, the CDR3 is TGCAGCGCCGGCCGGGATGGCTACACCTTC. Its translation is CSAGRDGYTF.

This clonotype was observed at least ten times. The V gene is TRBV4-3, the J gene TRBJ2-2; D may be TRBD1 (5 bases). V lost 5 bases and J 2 bases, leaving 9 bases between the germline ends. This CDR3 is 14 amino acids long. The V gene's germline CDR1 is LGHNA and CDR2 YSLEER. The CDR3 region is CASSRGTNTGELFF. The CDR3 nucleotides are TGCGCCAGCAGCAGGGGAACCAACACCGGGGAGCTGTTTTTT.

In this sample, this clonotype turned up once. The conserved phenylalanine or tryptophan is not found at the CDR3 terminus, so this likely reflects a read error. The chain recombines TRBV30 with TRBJ1-1; D uncertain. Trimming cost V 4 bases and J 4 bases, with 7 bases left between them. The CDR3 has 11 residues. Germline CDR1 and CDR2: GTSNPN and SVGIG (reference sequence). In nucleotides, the CDR3 is TGTGCCTGGATCCTGGGCACTGAAGCTTTCTCT. As protein: CAWILGTEAFS.

This clonotype showed up many times. The chain is built from TRBV18 and TRBJ2-7; TRBD1 might be the D (5 bases). Germline V gene lookup returns CDR1 KGHSH and CDR2 LQKENI. The length of the CDR3 is 12 residues. Between the trimmed V and J ends, which lost 6 bases and 7 bases, there was a span of 13 bases. CDR3 DNA: TGTGCCAGCTCCGGCAGGGCCGAAGAGCAGTACTTC. Protein: CASSGRAEEQYF.

In this sample, this clonotype turned up many times. The chain couples TRBV5-5 to TRBJ2-5; a possible D gene is TRBD1 (5 bases). CDR1 is SGHKS and CDR2 is YYEKEE in the germline V gene (reference sequence). Trimming stripped 2 bases from V and 5 bases from J, with 13 bases between. CDR3 size: 14 residues. The CDR3: CASSFGARAETQYF. As DNA, the CDR3 is TGTGCCAGCAGCTTTGGCGCCAGGGCTGAGACCCAGTACTTC.

There are many counts of this clonotype. CDR3 protein: CASSLSETGVTGELFF. CDR3 DNA: TGCGCCAGCAGCTTGTCAGAGACAGGGGTGACCGGGGAGCTGTTTTTT. The V and J genes are TRBV5-1 and TRBJ2-2, with 8 bases matching TRBD1. In germline, CDR1 is SGHRS, CDR2 YFSETQ. J gave up 5 bases and V 1 base, and 7 bases lay outside the gene matches. The CDR3 covers 16 residues.

Many counts were recorded for this clonotype. Germline is not matched at one junction end, which may reflect a read error. The chain has TRBV20-1 and TRBJ1-5; 7 bases fit TRBD1. Per the germline V gene, CDR1 is DFQATT and CDR2 is SNEGSKA (reference sequence). The CDR3 has 15 residues. Here the CDR3 DNA reads TGCAGTGCTGGAGAGGGGGCGTATAGCAATCAGCCCCAGCATTTT. Amino acid sequence: CSAGEGAYSNQPQHF.